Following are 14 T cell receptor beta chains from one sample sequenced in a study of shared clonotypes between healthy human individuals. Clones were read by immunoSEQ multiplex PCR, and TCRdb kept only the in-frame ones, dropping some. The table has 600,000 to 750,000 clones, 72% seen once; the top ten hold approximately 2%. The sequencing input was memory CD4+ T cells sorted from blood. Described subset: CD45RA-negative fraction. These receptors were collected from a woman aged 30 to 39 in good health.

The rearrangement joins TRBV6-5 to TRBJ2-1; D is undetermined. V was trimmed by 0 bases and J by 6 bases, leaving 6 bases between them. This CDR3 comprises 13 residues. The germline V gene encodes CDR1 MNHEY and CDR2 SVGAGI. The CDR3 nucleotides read TGTGCCAGCAGTTACTCTGACTCCAATGAGCAGTTCTTC. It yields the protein CASSYSDSNEQFF.

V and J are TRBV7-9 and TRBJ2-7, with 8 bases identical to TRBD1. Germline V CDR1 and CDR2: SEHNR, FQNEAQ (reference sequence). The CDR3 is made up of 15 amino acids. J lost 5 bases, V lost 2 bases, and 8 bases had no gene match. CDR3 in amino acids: CASSLRGTGGNEQYF. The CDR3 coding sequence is TGTGCCAGCAGCTTAAGGGGGACAGGAGGAAACGAGCAGTACTTC.

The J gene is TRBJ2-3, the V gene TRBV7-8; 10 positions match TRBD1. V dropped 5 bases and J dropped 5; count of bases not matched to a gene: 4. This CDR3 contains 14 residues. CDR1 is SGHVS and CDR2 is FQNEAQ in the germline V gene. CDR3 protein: CASSRGQGIDTQYF. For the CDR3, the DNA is TGTGCCAGCAGCCGGGGACAGGGGATAGATACGCAGTATTTT.

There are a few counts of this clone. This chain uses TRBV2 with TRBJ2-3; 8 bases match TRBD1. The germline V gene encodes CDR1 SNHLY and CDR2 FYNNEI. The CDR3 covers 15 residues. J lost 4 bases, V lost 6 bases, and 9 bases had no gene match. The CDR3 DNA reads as TGTGCCAGCAGGGAGAGACAGGGGCTTCCAGATACGCAGTATTTT. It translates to CASRERQGLPDTQYF.

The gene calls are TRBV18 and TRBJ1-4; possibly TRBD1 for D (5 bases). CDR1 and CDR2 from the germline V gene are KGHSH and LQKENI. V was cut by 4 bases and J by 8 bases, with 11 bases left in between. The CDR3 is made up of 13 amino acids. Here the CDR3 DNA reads TGTGCCAGCTCACGCGGGGCGGAGGAAAAACTGTTTTTT. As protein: CASSRGAEEKLFF.

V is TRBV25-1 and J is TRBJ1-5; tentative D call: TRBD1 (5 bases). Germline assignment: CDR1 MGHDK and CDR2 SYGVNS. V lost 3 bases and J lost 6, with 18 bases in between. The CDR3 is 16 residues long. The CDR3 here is CASSDSPQGSAQPQHF. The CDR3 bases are TGTGCCAGCAGTGACTCTCCCCAGGGATCAGCTCAGCCCCAGCATTTT.

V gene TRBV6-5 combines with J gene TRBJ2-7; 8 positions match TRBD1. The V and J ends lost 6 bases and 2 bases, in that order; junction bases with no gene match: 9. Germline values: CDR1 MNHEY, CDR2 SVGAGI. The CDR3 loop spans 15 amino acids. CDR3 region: CASRPDRVSPYEQYF. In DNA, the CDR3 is TGTGCCAGCAGGCCGGACAGGGTTAGTCCCTACGAGCAGTACTTC.

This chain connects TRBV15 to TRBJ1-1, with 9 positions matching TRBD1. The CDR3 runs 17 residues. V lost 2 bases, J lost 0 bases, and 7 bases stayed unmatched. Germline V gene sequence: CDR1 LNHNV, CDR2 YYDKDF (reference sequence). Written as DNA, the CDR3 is TGTGCCACCAGCAGAACAGGGGGCTTTGTGTTGAACACTGAAGCTTTCTTT. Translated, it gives CATSRTGGFVLNTEAFF.

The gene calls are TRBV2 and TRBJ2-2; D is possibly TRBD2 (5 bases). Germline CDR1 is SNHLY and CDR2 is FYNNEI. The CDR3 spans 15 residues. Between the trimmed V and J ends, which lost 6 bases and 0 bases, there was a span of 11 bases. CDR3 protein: CASSATTTNTGELFF. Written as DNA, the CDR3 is TGTGCCAGCAGCGCGACTACCACGAACACCGGGGAGCTGTTTTTT.

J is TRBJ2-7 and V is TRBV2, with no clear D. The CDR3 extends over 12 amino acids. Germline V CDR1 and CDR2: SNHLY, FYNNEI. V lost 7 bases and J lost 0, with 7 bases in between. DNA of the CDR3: TGTGCCAGCATGGCCGGCTCCTACGAGCAGTACTTC. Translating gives CASMAGSYEQYF.

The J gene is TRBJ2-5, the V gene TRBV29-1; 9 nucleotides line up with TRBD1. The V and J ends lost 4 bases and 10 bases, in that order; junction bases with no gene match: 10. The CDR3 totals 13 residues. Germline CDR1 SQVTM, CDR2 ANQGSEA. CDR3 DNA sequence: TGCAGCGTTGGGACAGGGGACGGCGGTGTCCAGTACTTC. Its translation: CSVGTGDGGVQYF.

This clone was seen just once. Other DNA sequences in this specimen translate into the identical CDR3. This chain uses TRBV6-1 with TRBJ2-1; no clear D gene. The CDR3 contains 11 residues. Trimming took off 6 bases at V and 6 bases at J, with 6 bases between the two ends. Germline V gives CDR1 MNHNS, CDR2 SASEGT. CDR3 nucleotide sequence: TGTGCCAGCAGCCGCATCAATGAGCAGTTCTTC. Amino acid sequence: CASSRINEQFF.

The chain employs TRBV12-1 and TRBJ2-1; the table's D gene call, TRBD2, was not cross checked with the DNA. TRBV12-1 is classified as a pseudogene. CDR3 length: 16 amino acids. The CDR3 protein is CASSFVAGGQDNEQFF. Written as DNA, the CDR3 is TGTGCCAGCAGCTTTGTGGCGGGAGGACAAGACAATGAGCAGTTCTTC.

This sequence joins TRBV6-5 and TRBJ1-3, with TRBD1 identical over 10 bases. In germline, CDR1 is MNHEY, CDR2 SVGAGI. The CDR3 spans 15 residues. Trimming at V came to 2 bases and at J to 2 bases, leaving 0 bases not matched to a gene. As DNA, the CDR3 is TGTGCCAGCAGTTACGGGACAGGGGCTGGAAACACCATATATTTT. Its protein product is CASSYGTGAGNTIYF.